Listed here are 15 T cell receptor beta chains from one sample, sequenced in a study of CD8 T cells in ankylosing spondylitis. One entry per CDR3 protein, called by TCRdb with MiXCR from the 5' RACE reads. This sample has 350,000 to 450,000 distinct CDR3 sequences, with 20% to 25% found just once. The sample comprised blood, either unsorted or a sorted T cell fraction (not recorded which). These receptors originate from a male donor with ankylosing spondylitis or in good health (not recorded which).

The chain joins TRBV27 to TRBJ2-7; TRBD2 matches at 12 bases. The CDR3 runs to 17 residues. Trimming cost V 6 bases and J 0 bases; bases outside gene matches: 9. CDR1 MNHEY and CDR2 SMNVEV come from the germline V gene (reference sequence). The CDR3 sequence is CASSPTSGGYLSYEQYF. CDR3 DNA sequence: TGTGCCAGCAGCCCTACTAGCGGGGGGTATCTCTCCTACGAGCAGTACTTC.

The V and J genes are TRBV20-1 and TRBJ2-2, with 9 positions matching TRBD2. After removal of 1 base from V and 4 bases from J, the junction contained 7 bases not matched to a gene. Looked up from germline, CDR1 is DFQATT and CDR2 is SNEGSKA (reference sequence). The CDR3 loop spans 16 amino acids. The CDR3 DNA follows: TGCAGTGCTAGAGTGGGCGGGGGGGCCGTCACCGGGGAGCTGTTTTTT. This encodes CSARVGGGAVTGELFF.

This rearrangement joins TRBV20-1 to TRBJ2-2, with 7 positions matching TRBD2. Per the germline V gene, CDR1 is DFQATT and CDR2 is SNEGSKA (reference sequence). The CDR3 loop spans 17 amino acids. The junction had 10 bases not matched to a gene; V was cut back by 3 bases and J by 0 bases. The CDR3, as DNA: TGCAGTGCTAGGATTTGGGGAGGGCCCGCGAACACCGGGGAGCTGTTTTTT. Its translation is CSARIWGGPANTGELFF.

The table lists this clonotype with a few counts. The genes are TRBV29-1 and TRBJ2-1; 8 positions match TRBD1. The CDR3 has 16 residues. J lost 4 bases, V lost 3 bases, and 11 bases had no gene match. Germline lookup yields CDR1 SQVTM and CDR2 ANQGSEA. This chain's CDR3 is CSVDGVQGESYNEQFF. The CDR3, as DNA: TGCAGCGTTGATGGAGTACAGGGGGAATCATACAATGAGCAGTTCTTC.

This clonotype was observed a few times. This sequence joins TRBV10-3 and TRBJ2-2, with D unclear. The CDR3 runs to 12 residues. Between the trimmed V and J ends, which lost 10 bases and 5 bases, there was a span of 11 bases. Per germline, CDR1 ENHRY and CDR2 SYGVKD. The CDR3 region is CATYVGTGELFF. The CDR3 DNA is TGTGCCACCTACGTAGGGACCGGGGAGCTGTTTTTT.

The chain couples TRBV29-1 to TRBJ2-1; possibly TRBD1 or TRBD2 for D (5 bases each). CDR1 and CDR2 from the germline V gene are SQVTM and ANQGSEA. Trimming left V 3 bases short and J 2 bases short, with 8 bases between. CDR3 size: 13 residues. The CDR3 nucleotides read TGCAGCGTTGACGGGACCGCCTACAATGAGCAGTTCTTC. Its translation: CSVDGTAYNEQFF.

This clonotype has just a few counts. This chain uses TRBV15 with TRBJ1-1; D gene unclear. Germline CDR1 and CDR2: LNHNV and YYDKDF (reference sequence). The CDR3 is 14 amino acids. V was cut by 3 bases and J by 6 bases, with 14 bases left in between. The CDR3 DNA reads TGTGCCACCAGCAGGGCCATGAGTGCCGCTGAAGCTTTCTTT. It is translated as CATSRAMSAAEAFF.

Only one count was recorded for this clonotype. The gene calls are TRBV7-8 and TRBJ2-3, with 8 nucleotides matching TRBD2. The J segment lost 6 bases and the V segment lost 5 bases, leaving 13 bases of the junction unmatched. The germline V gene has CDR1 SGHVS and CDR2 FQNEAQ. The CDR3 runs to 16 residues. CDR3 bases: TGTGCCAGCAGCCCGCCCCATAGCGGGGATGGGGATACGCAGTATTTT. Translation: CASSPPHSGDGDTQYF.

This clonotype turned up a few times. The genes are TRBV20-1 and TRBJ2-1; 10 nucleotides align to TRBD2. The germline V gene encodes CDR1 DFQATT and CDR2 SNEGSKA (reference sequence). The V gene end was trimmed by 0 bases and the J gene end by 6 bases; junction bases not matched to a gene: 5. The CDR3 extends over 15 amino acids. The CDR3 is CSARDIAGGLNEQFF. DNA of the CDR3: TGCAGTGCTAGAGATATAGCGGGGGGACTCAATGAGCAGTTCTTC.

This clonotype appeared a few times. J is TRBJ2-1 and V is TRBV7-3, with D hard to call. V lost 5 bases and J lost 4, with 15 bases in between. The CDR3 totals 15 residues. Per germline, CDR1 SGHTA and CDR2 FQGTGA. The CDR3 DNA follows: TGTGCCAGCAGCCGAACCTCGGCAGAGTACAATGAGCAGTTCTTC. Its protein is CASSRTSAEYNEQFF.

This clonotype was recorded at least ten times. This chain connects TRBV27 to TRBJ2-1; TRBD1 agrees at 11 bases. Losses at the gene ends were 8 bases for V and 9 bases for J; bases not matched to a gene: 6. Per the germline V gene, CDR1 is MNHEY and CDR2 is SMNVEV (reference sequence). The CDR3 totals 13 residues. CDR3 bases: TGTGCCAGCTTCGGACAGGGGGCCGGTGAGCAGTTCTTC. It codes for CASFGQGAGEQFF.

This clonotype was counted only a few times. V usage is TRBV12-3 or TRBV12-4 and J usage is TRBJ1-2, with TRBD1 matching 9 bases. With V trimmed by 8 bases and J by 4 bases, 8 bases remained unmatched. The CDR3 contains 14 residues. The CDR3 DNA follows: TGTGCCAGCTCTACCGGGACAGGGACCTATGGCTACACCTTC. Its protein product is CASSTGTGTYGYTF.

This rearrangement joins TRBV7-9 to TRBJ2-1; no reliable D call. The CDR3 contains 11 residues. Looked up from germline, CDR1 is SEHNR and CDR2 is FQNEAQ (reference sequence). Trimming removed 4 bases at V and 8 bases at J, with 6 bases between. This CDR3 reads CASSSPDEQFF. In nucleotides, the CDR3 is TGTGCCAGCAGCTCCCCGGATGAGCAGTTCTTC. The full variable domain, its missing parts supplied by reference TRBV7-9 and TRBJ2-1, is DTGVSQNPRHKITKRGQNVTFRCDPISEHNRLYWYRQTLGQGPEFLTYFQNEAQLEKSRLLSDRFSAERPKGSFSTLEIQRTEQGDSAMYLCASSSPDEQFFGPGTRLTVL.

The J gene is TRBJ2-2, the V gene TRBV4-1; 8 bases match TRBD1. Germline lookup yields CDR1 MGHRA and CDR2 YSYEKL. J was trimmed by 2 bases and V by 2 bases; bases with no gene match: 7. This CDR3 region has 17 residues. CDR3 coding DNA: TGCGCCAGCAGCCAACCCAGGACAGGGATTAACACCGGGGAGCTGTTTTTT. It specifies CASSQPRTGINTGELFF.

The chain uses TRBV12-3 or TRBV12-4 and TRBJ2-4; 7 bases line up with TRBD1. The CDR3 consists of 15 residues. V was pared by 5 bases and J by 3 bases, with 7 bases of the junction left unmatched. The CDR3 nucleotides read TGTGCCAGCAGTAACCGGGACAGAGGCAAAAACATTCAGTACTTC. Translated: CASSNRDRGKNIQYF.